This TCR beta chain was identified during a study of identifying expanded T cells in peripheral blood. No infections or other immune events were documented during collection. There are 16 residues in the CDR3. Germline V CDR1 and CDR2: SGHNT, YENEEA. V lost 1 base and J 4 bases, leaving 16 bases between the germline ends. Profiled with immunoSEQ multiplex PCR; TCRdb holds only in-frame clones, not every one. The sample records 58,000 or so clones, over 80% being singletons. This TCR was sampled from a person aged 18 to 69 in good health. Sequenced sample: blood. The gene calls are TRBV11-3 and TRBJ1-1; D ambiguous. In nucleotides, the CDR3 is TGTGCCAGCAGCTTAGTTCCAGAGTTAACTTTCACTGAAGCTTTCTTT. This sequence encodes CASSLVPELTFTEAFF.